These 31 T cell receptor beta chains were all obtained from the same sample, sequenced in a study of blood T cell repertoires in COVID-19. Clones were sequenced by immunoSEQ multiplex PCR, and TCRdb holds only the in-frame ones, with some missing. This table holds 90,000 to 140,000 clones, around 81% found once. The sample consisted of peripheral blood. Receptors originate from an elderly man with acute or convalescent COVID-19.

The J gene is TRBJ1-2, the V gene TRBV5-1; 9 bases agree with TRBD1. Looked up from germline, CDR1 is SGHRS and CDR2 is YFSETQ. The trim removed 7 bases at V and 5 bases at J, leaving 6 bases unmatched. This CDR3 is built from 13 residues. CDR3 in amino acids: CASSPGQGYGYTF. The CDR3 DNA sequence: TGCGCCAGCTCTCCGGGACAGGGATATGGCTACACCTTC.

Concerning this clone itself: An end of the junction does not agree with germline; a read error may underlie this. The chain couples TRBV20-1 to TRBJ2-4; weak D call: TRBD2 (6 bases). The CDR3 has 11 amino acids. Germline CDR1 is DFQATT and CDR2 is SNEGSKA (reference sequence). The CDR3 region has the DNA TGCAGTGCTTGGGAAGGGACCCGGCGGGGCTTC. Its translation is CSAWEGTRRGF.

This clone was found a few times. The CDR3 DNA follows: TGTGCCAGCAGAAAGGCAGGGCTGAACACCGGGGAGCTGTTTTTT. Amino acid sequence: CASRKAGLNTGELFF. J is TRBJ2-2 and V is TRBV2, with TRBD1 as a possible D gene (5 bases). The CDR3 loop spans 15 amino acids. In germline, CDR1 is SNHLY, CDR2 FYNNEI. The V gene lost 6 bases and the J gene lost 1 base, with 12 bases spanning the gap. Complete variable domain (other parts from reference TRBV2 and TRBJ2-2): EPEVTQTPSHQVTQMGQEVILRCVPISNHLYFYWYRQILGQKVEFLVSFYNNEISEKSEIFDDQFSVERPDGSNFTLKIRSTKLEDSAMYFCASRKAGLNTGELFFGEGSRLTVL.

The rearrangement links TRBV28 to TRBJ2-6, with TRBD1 matching over 7 bases. Germline V gene sequence: CDR1 MDHEN, CDR2 SYDVKM. Unmatched junction bases numbered 8, after V lost 3 bases and J lost 9 bases. The CDR3 has 15 residues. CDR3 in amino acids: CASSLGQPRLNVLTF. The DNA of the CDR3 is TGTGCCAGCAGTTTGGGACAGCCGCGTCTCAACGTCCTGACTTTC.

V usage is TRBV7-9 and J usage is TRBJ2-4; 10 bases are shared with TRBD2. The CDR3 length is 16 residues. Trimming cost V 5 bases and J 0 bases; bases outside gene matches: 4. CDR1 is SEHNR and CDR2 is FQNEAQ in the germline V gene (reference sequence). The DNA of the CDR3 is TGTGCCAGCAGCCCAGGACTAGCGGTAGCCAAAAACATTCAGTACTTC. It is translated as CASSPGLAVAKNIQYF.

The V and J genes are TRBV25-1 and TRBJ2-3; tentatively, D is TRBD2 (5 bases). This CDR3 contains 12 residues. Trimming pared 2 bases from V and 6 bases from J, leaving 6 bases between. The germline V gene has CDR1 MGHDK and CDR2 SYGVNS. The chain's CDR3 is CASSERRDTQYF. CDR3 DNA: TGTGCCAGCAGTGAAAGGAGGGATACGCAGTATTTT.

For the CDR3, the DNA is TGTGCCTGGAGCCTACAGGGGAATGAAAAACTGTTTTTT. Protein product: CAWSLQGNEKLFF. The rearrangement uses TRBV30 and TRBJ1-4, with 7 positions matching TRBD1. The CDR3 is made up of 13 amino acids. CDR1 is GTSNPN and CDR2 is SVGIG in the germline V gene (reference sequence). With 3 bases clipped from V and 5 bases from J, the junction kept 3 bases outside the gene matches.

The chain carries TRBV5-1 and TRBJ2-7; 10 nucleotides match TRBD2. V lost 4 bases and J lost 5; bases outside the gene matches: 6. The CDR3 extends over 14 amino acids. Germline loops: CDR1 SGHRS, CDR2 YFSETQ. CDR3 nucleotides: TGCGCCAGCAGCCCTGCCGGGACTAGCGACGAGCAGTACTTC. This codes for CASSPAGTSDEQYF.

The gene calls are TRBV7-9 and TRBJ1-3; a possible D gene is TRBD1 (6 bases). This CDR3 contains 17 residues. The V end lost 1 base, the J end lost 0 bases, and 13 bases lay between the germline ends. Germline CDR1 reads SEHNR; CDR2 reads FQNEAQ (reference sequence). CDR3 bases: TGTGCCAGCAGCTTAGACAGGGCATTACACTCTGGAAACACCATATATTTT. Translation: CASSLDRALHSGNTIYF.

This rearrangement joins TRBV7-9 to TRBJ2-1; no clear D gene. The germline V gene has CDR1 SEHNR and CDR2 FQNEAQ (reference sequence). The CDR3 runs to 13 residues. V was clipped by 0 bases and J by 4 bases, with 4 bases between them. The CDR3 region is CASSLARYNEQFF. The CDR3, as DNA: TGTGCCAGCAGCTTAGCGCGTTACAATGAGCAGTTCTTC.

This sequence joins TRBV5-4 and TRBJ2-6; D is undetermined. Germline CDR1 and CDR2: SGHNT and YYREEE (reference sequence). V lost 1 base and J lost 1, with 9 bases in between. CDR3 length: 16 residues. CDR3 in DNA: TGTGCCAGCAGCTTGACGAGTCTTTCTGGGGCCAACGTCCTGACTTTC. It specifies CASSLTSLSGANVLTF.

The chain couples TRBV11-2 to TRBJ1-2; D not resolved. V lost 5 bases, J lost 4 bases, and 11 bases lay in between. CDR3 size: 13 residues. Germline V CDR1 and CDR2: SGHAT, FQNNGV. CDR3: CASSPARSYGYTF. The DNA for the CDR3 is TGTGCCAGCAGCCCGGCCAGGTCCTATGGCTACACCTTC.

The chain employs TRBV3-1 (or the pseudogene TRBV3-2) and TRBJ2-3; tentative D call: TRBD2 (6 bases). This CDR3 region has 17 residues. Trimming stripped 0 bases from V and 0 bases from J, with 13 bases between. The germline V gene has CDR1 LGHDT and CDR2 YNNKEL (reference sequence). The CDR3 coding sequence is TGTGCCAGCAGCCAAGATCAACTAGCATCTAGCACAGATACGCAGTATTTT. This encodes CASSQDQLASSTDTQYF.

The V and J genes are TRBV30 and TRBJ2-2; 11 bases fit TRBD2. Germline V gene sequence: CDR1 GTSNPN, CDR2 SVGIG (reference sequence). The CDR3 has 15 residues. J gave up 6 bases and V 2 bases, and 5 bases lay outside the gene matches. The CDR3 here is CAWSPLAGVPGELFF. CDR3 DNA: TGTGCCTGGAGTCCACTAGCGGGAGTTCCCGGGGAGCTGTTTTTT. Filled out from reference TRBV30 and TRBJ2-2, the complete variable domain reads SQTIHQWPATLVQPVGSPLSLECTVEGTSNPNLYWYRQAAGRGLQLLFYSVGIGQISSEVPQNLSASRPQDRQFILSSKKLLLSDSGFYLCAWSPLAGVPGELFFGEGSRLTVL.

A few counts support this clone. This sequence joins TRBV18 and TRBJ2-1; TRBD1 agrees at 7 bases. Germline V gene lookup returns CDR1 KGHSH and CDR2 LQKENI. There are 14 residues in the CDR3. Trimming at V came to 3 bases and at J to 10 bases, leaving 9 bases not matched to a gene. CDR3 in DNA: TGTGCCAGCTCACCTGACAGGGCACAGGGGGAGCAGTTCTTC. It codes for CASSPDRAQGEQFF.

This clone was recorded a few times. This sequence joins TRBV27 and TRBJ2-7; 10 bases agree with TRBD2. CDR1 MNHEY and CDR2 SMNVEV come from the germline V gene (reference sequence). This CDR3 spans 14 amino acids. Germline trimming cut 4 bases from V and 3 bases from J; bases unmatched to any gene: 3. Here the CDR3 DNA reads TGTGCCAGCAGTTCACGGACTAGCGGCTACGAGCAGTACTTC. It specifies CASSSRTSGYEQYF.

This clone was seen a few times. The rearrangement joins TRBV7-2 to TRBJ2-7, with TRBD2 matching 7 bases. This CDR3 spans 14 amino acids. Germline lookup yields CDR1 SGHTA and CDR2 FQGNSA. V lost 1 base and J lost 4; bases outside the gene matches: 4. CDR3 loop: CASSLGTSYYEQYF. In DNA, the CDR3 is TGTGCCAGCAGCTTAGGGACTAGTTATTACGAGCAGTACTTC.

This chain connects TRBV5-1 to TRBJ2-5; no clear D. This CDR3 spans 14 amino acids. V was clipped by 0 bases and J by 3 bases, with 9 bases between them. Germline-derived CDR1 and CDR2 are SGHRS and YFSETQ. Written as DNA, the CDR3 is TGCGCCAGCAGCTTGGGTCAAAACAAAGAGACCCAGTACTTC. This gives the protein CASSLGQNKETQYF.

The chain has TRBV10-3 and TRBJ1-5; D is perhaps TRBD1 (6 bases). CDR1 is ENHRY and CDR2 is SYGVKD in the germline V gene. Between the trimmed V and J ends, which lost 0 bases and 5 bases, there was a span of 14 bases. The CDR3 extends over 16 amino acids. CDR3 DNA sequence: TGTGCCATCAGTGAGTCGAAAGGGGGAAACCATCAGCCCCAGCATTTT. This translates into CAISESKGGNHQPQHF.

The CDR3 DNA reads as TGTGCCAGTAGCGTCGACAGCCACACTGAAGCTTTCTTT. Amino acid sequence: CASSVDSHTEAFF. The chain uses TRBV19 and TRBJ1-1; tentative D call: TRBD1 (5 bases). Germline V gene data show CDR1 as LNHDA and CDR2 as SQIVND (reference sequence). Trimming cost V 6 bases and J 3 bases, with 11 bases left between them. The CDR3 length is 13 residues. The full variable domain, in which reference TRBV19 and TRBJ1-1 provide the parts outside the CDR3, is DGGITQSPKYLFRKEGQNVTLSCEQNLNHDAMYWYRQDPGQGLRLIYYSQIVNDFQKGDIAEGYSVSREKKESFPLTVTSAQKNPTAFYLCASSVDSHTEAFFGQGTRLTVV.

V is TRBV7-2 and J is TRBJ2-1, with 10 nucleotides matching TRBD1. The germline CDR1 and CDR2 sequences are SGHTA and FQGNSA. There are 16 residues in the CDR3. Trimming cost V 3 bases and J 2 bases; bases outside gene matches: 4. CDR3 DNA sequence: TGTGCCAGCAGCTTTTCCGGGACAGGGGCCTACAATGAGCAGTTCTTC. This translates into CASSFSGTGAYNEQFF.

This sequence joins TRBV6-6 and TRBJ1-5, with D possibly being TRBD1 (5 bases). CDR3 length: 13 residues. V dropped 7 bases and J dropped 9 bases, with 16 bases sitting between them. CDR1 and CDR2 from the germline V gene are MNHNY and SVGAGI (reference sequence). The CDR3 region has the DNA TGTGCCAGCACCAACAGACAGCCTGGGCCCCAGCATTTT. Protein product: CASTNRQPGPQHF.

This rearrangement joins TRBV7-9 to TRBJ1-4; D remains ambiguous. CDR3 length: 16 residues. Germline loops: CDR1 SEHNR, CDR2 FQNEAQ (reference sequence). The V end lost 4 bases, the J end lost 0 bases, and 12 bases lay between the germline ends. CDR3 sequence (DNA): TGTGCCAGCAGCTCCTCTCGACGGGCAACTAATGAAAAACTGTTTTTT. It is translated as CASSSSRRATNEKLFF. The complete variable domain, with remaining parts taken from reference TRBV7-9 and TRBJ1-4, reads DTGVSQNPRHKITKRGQNVTFRCDPISEHNRLYWYRQTLGQGPEFLTYFQNEAQLEKSRLLSDRFSAERPKGSFSTLEIQRTEQGDSAMYLCASSSSRRATNEKLFFGSGTQLSVL.

Here the CDR3 reads CASSYSHSLAKNIQYF. The CDR3 bases are TGTGCCAGCAGTTACTCGCACAGCCTAGCCAAAAACATTCAGTACTTC. The chain links TRBV6-5 to TRBJ2-4; D gene unclear. CDR3 length: 16 amino acids. V was pared by 0 bases and J by 0 bases, with 9 bases between. Germline V gene lookup returns CDR1 MNHEY and CDR2 SVGAGI.

The chain recombines TRBV6-5 with TRBJ2-7; possibly TRBD2 for D (6 bases). The CDR3 extends over 15 amino acids. Germline CDR1 and CDR2: MNHEY and SVGAGI. Trimming removed 5 bases at V and 3 bases at J, with 17 bases between. CDR3: CASSPTGTANYEQYF. CDR3 coding DNA: TGTGCCAGCAGTCCGACCGGGACTGCGAACTACGAGCAGTACTTC.

The V gene is TRBV7-2, the J gene TRBJ2-6; tentatively, D is TRBD1 (5 bases). Germline values: CDR1 SGHTA, CDR2 FQGNSA. The CDR3 loop spans 17 amino acids. V was clipped by 2 bases and J by 0 bases, with 11 bases between them. CDR3 DNA: TGTGCCAGCAGCTTACGCAGGGCCGTCTCTGGGGCCAACGTCCTGACTTTC. It codes for CASSLRRAVSGANVLTF.

V usage is TRBV6-5 and J usage is TRBJ1-1, with D tentatively TRBD1 (6 bases). Trimming left V 6 bases short and J 3 bases short, with 17 bases between. CDR1 MNHEY and CDR2 SVGAGI come from the germline V gene. This CDR3 is 15 amino acids long. The CDR3 here is CASRSNWGGDTEAFF. CDR3 in DNA: TGTGCCAGCAGATCCAATTGGGGGGGCGACACTGAAGCTTTCTTT.

J is TRBJ2-1 and V is TRBV5-1; the D is unclear. Looked up from germline, CDR1 is SGHRS and CDR2 is YFSETQ. With 2 bases removed from V and 0 bases from J, the gap between germline ends came to 6 bases. The CDR3 covers 14 residues. DNA of the CDR3: TGCGCCAGCAGCTTCCATAGCTCCTACAATGAGCAGTTCTTC. Residues: CASSFHSSYNEQFF.

Concerning this clone itself: The junction does not match germline at one end; this may be a read error. The chain couples TRBV19 to TRBJ1-6; D might be TRBD1 (5 bases). The germline V gene has CDR1 LNHDA and CDR2 SQIVND (reference sequence). The CDR3 extends over 15 amino acids. Here the CDR3 reads CASSLESGVNSPLHF. In nucleotides, the CDR3 is TGTGCCAGTAGTTTAGAGTCGGGGGTCAATTCACCCCTCCACTTT.

The rearrangement uses TRBV29-1 and TRBJ2-2; TRBD2 might be the D (7 bases). Germline CDR1 and CDR2: SQVTM and ANQGSEA. V was shortened by 7 bases and J by 3 bases, with 18 bases between the two germline ends. The CDR3 loop spans 15 amino acids. The CDR3 region is CSARGRDGDTGELFF. Written as DNA, the CDR3 is TGCAGCGCGAGGGGGAGGGACGGAGACACCGGGGAGCTGTTTTTT.

V usage is TRBV5-4 and J usage is TRBJ2-7; D is perhaps TRBD1 (6 bases). Germline V CDR1 and CDR2: SGHNT, YYREEE (reference sequence). CDR3 length: 12 residues. Trimming stripped 4 bases from V and 2 bases from J, with 7 bases between. The CDR3 DNA reads TGTGCCAGCAGCCGGGACACCTACGAGCAGTACTTC. Translation gives CASSRDTYEQYF. Full variable domain (missing parts from reference TRBV5-4 and TRBJ2-7): ETGVTQSPTHLIKTRGQQVTLRCSSQSGHNTVSWYQQALGQGPQFIFQYYREEENGRGNFPPRFSGLQFPNYSSELNVNALELDDSALYLCASSRDTYEQYFGPGTRLTVT.